This T cell receptor (beta chain) was sequenced in a study of blood T cell repertoires in COVID-19. Study as a whole: Acute and convalescent COVID-19 samples came from the United States, Italy and Spain.

The method was immunoSEQ multiplex PCR; TCRdb's version includes in-frame clones alone and lacks a portion of them. The data show tens of thousands of clones, about 91% seen once. Losses at the gene ends were 2 bases for V and 4 bases for J; bases not matched to a gene: 4. The CDR3 contains 15 residues. Germline V gene lookup returns CDR1 SGHKS and CDR2 YYEKEE (reference sequence). Sequencing was performed on peripheral blood. The rearrangement uses TRBV5-5 and TRBJ1-4, with 8 bases identical to TRBD1. This TCR was sampled from a human donor with active COVID-19. The donor label of this sample is uncertain. The CDR3 nucleotides read TGTGCCAGCAGCTTTCAGGGGGCGCGTAATGAAAAACTGTTTTTT. It codes for CASSFQGARNEKLFF.